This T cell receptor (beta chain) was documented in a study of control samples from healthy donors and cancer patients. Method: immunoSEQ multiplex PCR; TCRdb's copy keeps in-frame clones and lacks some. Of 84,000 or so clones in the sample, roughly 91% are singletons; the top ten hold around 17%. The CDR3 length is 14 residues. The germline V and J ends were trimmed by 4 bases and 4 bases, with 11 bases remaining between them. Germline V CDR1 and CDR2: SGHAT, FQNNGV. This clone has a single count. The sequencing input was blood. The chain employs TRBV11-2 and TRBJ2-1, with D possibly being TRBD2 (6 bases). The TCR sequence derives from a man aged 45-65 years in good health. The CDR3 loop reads CASSSGDDYNEQFF. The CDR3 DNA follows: TGTGCCAGCAGCTCGGGGGACGATTACAATGAGCAGTTCTTC. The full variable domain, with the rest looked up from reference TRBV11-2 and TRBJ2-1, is EAGVAQSPRYKIIEKRQSVAFWCNPISGHATLYWYQQILGQGPKLLIQFQNNGVVDDSQLPKDRFSAERLKGVDSTLKIQPAKLEDSAVYLCASSSGDDYNEQFFGPGTRLTVL.